The 23 T cell receptor beta chains in this list originate from one sample, sequenced in a study of blood T cells in healthy people across ages. Sample-barcoded 5' priming and a J-beta primer mix drove a second PCR of 7 to 11 cycles. TCRdb re-analysed the 5' RACE reads in MiXCR, keeping a single row per CDR3 protein. The sample lists 730,000 or so distinct CDR3 sequences, 40% to 45% seen once, with 20% to 25% in the top ten. Input material: blood. The receptors were sampled from a woman aged 55-75 years in good health.

V and J are TRBV11-3 and TRBJ2-5; 7 positions agree with TRBD1. Germline V CDR1 and CDR2: SGHNT, YENEEA. The length of the CDR3 is 13 residues. Germline trimming cut 0 bases from V and 11 bases from J; bases unmatched to any gene: 6. CDR3 residues: CASSLEDWGQQYF. CDR3 DNA: TGTGCCAGCAGCTTAGAAGATTGGGGACAGCAGTACTTC. Variable domain in full (rest from reference TRBV11-3 and TRBJ2-5): EAGVVQSPRYKIIEKKQPVAFWCNPISGHNTLYWYLQNLGQGPELLIRYENEEAVDDSQLPKDRFSAERLKGVDSTLKIQPAELGDSAVYLCASSLEDWGQQYFGPGTRLLVL.

This clonotype was detected once. The chain has TRBV12-3 or TRBV12-4 and TRBJ2-2, with D perhaps assigned TRBD1 or TRBD2 (5 bases each). This CDR3 spans 16 amino acids. V dropped 5 bases and J dropped 1 base, with 14 bases sitting between them. CDR3 nucleotides: TGTGCCAGCAGTCCCTCCGGGGCGGTGAACACCGGGGAGCTGTTTTTT. Translated: CASSPSGAVNTGELFF.

This clonotype was counted only a few times. This chain links TRBV7-2 with TRBJ1-1; 7 bases fit TRBD1. CDR1 is SGHTA and CDR2 is FQGNSA in the germline V gene. V lost 4 bases to trimming and J lost 5 bases; unmatched junction nucleotides: 7. The CDR3 sequence is 14 residues long. Here the CDR3 DNA reads TGTGCCAGCAGCTCGTCAGGGGGGGAGACTGAAGCTTTCTTT. Its protein is CASSSSGGETEAFF.

This chain joins TRBV29-1 and TRBJ2-5; TRBD1 matches 12 bases. This CDR3 is built from 16 residues. Trimming at V came to 0 bases and at J to 4 bases, leaving 6 bases not matched to a gene. The germline gives CDR1 SQVTM, CDR2 ANQGSEA. The CDR3 reads CSVEEGGTGGAETQYF. In DNA, the CDR3 is TGCAGCGTTGAAGAAGGTGGGACAGGGGGCGCAGAGACCCAGTACTTC.

Ten or more counts support this clonotype. The junction differs from germline at one of its ends, possibly a read error. The chain joins TRBV7-9 to TRBJ2-5; D remains unclear. CDR3 length: 14 amino acids. From germline, CDR1 is SEHNR and CDR2 FQNEAQ (reference sequence). CDR3 coding DNA: TGCGCCAGCAGCTTGGAGTGGGGCCAAGAGACCCAGTACTTC. It encodes CASSLEWGQETQYF.

This clonotype was seen only a few times. The genes are TRBV7-9 and TRBJ2-7; 9 nucleotides align to TRBD1. The germline CDR1 and CDR2 sequences are SEHNR and FQNEAQ (reference sequence). The CDR3 loop spans 15 amino acids. With V trimmed by 5 bases and J by 5 bases, 10 bases remained unmatched. The CDR3 DNA follows: TGTGCCAGCAGCCCTGGACAGGGGATGTCCCACGAGCAGTACTTC. Translation: CASSPGQGMSHEQYF.

This clonotype has only a few counts. This chain links TRBV6-1 with TRBJ2-5, with D possibly matching TRBD2 (6 bases). CDR3 length: 12 residues. CDR1 is MNHNS and CDR2 is SASEGT in the germline V gene. Trimming took off 3 bases at V and 11 bases at J, with 13 bases between the two ends. CDR3 sequence: CASSDGSGEQYF. The CDR3 DNA sequence: TGTGCCAGCAGTGATGGGTCGGGGGAGCAGTACTTC.

This clonotype has at least ten counts. CDR3 in amino acids: CASSYSAHHSYEQYF. CDR3 nucleotide sequence: TGTGCCAGCAGTTACTCAGCACATCACTCCTACGAGCAGTACTTC. J is TRBJ2-7 and V is TRBV6-5; D is undetermined. Trimming pared 0 bases from V and 0 bases from J, leaving 9 bases between. Germline V gene lookup returns CDR1 MNHEY and CDR2 SVGAGI. This CDR3 is 15 amino acids long.

The genes are TRBV11-2 and TRBJ2-1; 7 bases match TRBD1. V gave up 5 bases and J gave up 0 bases; unmatched junction bases: 4. From germline, CDR1 is SGHAT and CDR2 FQNNGV. There are 15 residues in the CDR3. As DNA, the CDR3 is TGTGCCAGCAGCATCGGACAGGACTCCTACAATGAGCAGTTCTTC. It yields the protein CASSIGQDSYNEQFF.

The CDR3 DNA reads as TGTGCCAGCAGTTTTCAGGTCACTGAAGCTTTCTTT. Its protein is CASSFQVTEAFF. This chain connects TRBV12-3 or TRBV12-4 to TRBJ1-1; D unresolved. V was trimmed by 3 bases and J by 4 bases, leaving 6 bases between them. The CDR3 is made up of 12 amino acids.

This clonotype has a handful of counts. V gene TRBV7-2 combines with J gene TRBJ1-1; D gene uncertain. V lost 3 bases and J lost 1, with 9 bases in between. CDR1 is SGHTA and CDR2 is FQGNSA in the germline V gene. The CDR3 is 14 residues long. The CDR3 protein is CASSFPLGNTEAFF. In DNA form, the CDR3 reads TGTGCCAGCAGCTTTCCCCTTGGGAACACTGAAGCTTTCTTT. Filled out from reference TRBV7-2 and TRBJ1-1, the complete variable domain reads GAGVSQSPSNKVTEKGKDVELRCDPISGHTALYWYRQSLGQGLEFLIYFQGNSAPDKSGLPSDRFSAERTGGSVSTLTIQRTQQEDSAVYLCASSFPLGNTEAFFGQGTRLTVV.

This clonotype appeared a few times. The chain recombines TRBV4-1 with TRBJ2-3, with 8 bases that match TRBD2. Germline assignment: CDR1 MGHRA and CDR2 YSYEKL. The CDR3 loop spans 17 amino acids. Trimming took 1 base from V and 9 from J; bases not matched to a gene: 15. CDR3 nucleotides: TGCGCCAGCAGCCAAGCTCGGGTAGCGGGGCCGGAGGGGACGCAGTATTTT. It specifies CASSQARVAGPEGTQYF.

This clonotype came up once. This CDR3 reads CASSFGTGYSEQYF. CDR3 sequence (DNA): TGCGCCAGCAGCTTCGGGACAGGGTATAGTGAGCAGTACTTC. The J gene is TRBJ2-7, the V gene TRBV5-1; 9 positions match TRBD1. Germline CDR1 is SGHRS and CDR2 is YFSETQ. J gave up 7 bases and V 2 bases, and 7 bases lay outside the gene matches. This CDR3 is built from 14 residues.

The sample holds a few counts of this clonotype. V usage is TRBV5-1 and J usage is TRBJ2-2; D gene unclear. Germline CDR1 reads SGHRS; CDR2 reads YFSETQ. CDR3 length: 15 amino acids. V gave up 4 bases and J gave up 1 base, with 11 bases separating them. In DNA, the CDR3 is TGCGCCAGCAGCCCGGCGCAGGAGAACACCGGGGAGCTGTTTTTT. Translating it yields CASSPAQENTGELFF.

The V and J genes are TRBV3-1 and TRBJ2-1; 10 nucleotides agree with TRBD2. V dropped 5 bases and J dropped 9; count of bases not matched to a gene: 7. The CDR3 length is 14 residues. Germline lookup yields CDR1 LGHDT and CDR2 YNNKEL (reference sequence). The CDR3 DNA is TGTGCCAGCAGCGCCTCAGCGGGAGGGACTGAGCAGTTCTTC. Residues: CASSASAGGTEQFF.

V and J are TRBV20-1 and TRBJ2-7; either TRBD1 or TRBD2 may supply D (6 bases each). V was cut by 4 bases and J by 4 bases, with 14 bases left in between. Germline CDR1 and CDR2: DFQATT and SNEGSKA (reference sequence). The CDR3 is made up of 13 amino acids. DNA for the CDR3: TGCAGTGCTAAGTGGCAGGGGACTTACGAGCAGTACTTC. It specifies CSAKWQGTYEQYF.

About this clonotype itself: The junction differs from germline at one of its ends, possibly a read error. This rearrangement joins TRBV2 to TRBJ2-3; tentatively, D is TRBD2 (6 bases). Germline values: CDR1 SNHLY, CDR2 FYNNEI. The CDR3 consists of 16 residues. As DNA, the CDR3 is TGTGCCAGCAGCCCCTTTAGCGGAACTAGCACAGATACGCGGTATTTT. Translation gives CASSPFSGTSTDTRYF. Full variable domain (rest looked up from reference TRBV2 and TRBJ2-3): EPEVTQTPSHQVTQMGQEVILRCVPISNHLYFYWYRQILGQKVEFLVSFYNNEISEKSEIFDDQFSVERPDGSNFTLKIRSTKLEDSAMYFCASSPFSGTSTDTRYFGPGTRLTVL.

This clonotype occurred a few times. The chain combines TRBV27 with TRBJ1-2, with a possible D match to TRBD1 (5 bases). Germline assignment: CDR1 MNHEY and CDR2 SMNVEV (reference sequence). The CDR3 spans 14 residues. V was pared by 7 bases and J by 4 bases, with 16 bases between. The CDR3 sequence: CASTRDGRSYGYTF. DNA of the CDR3: TGTGCCAGCACCCGGGACGGCCGAAGCTATGGCTACACCTTC.

The CDR3 is CATSDGTVTDTQYF. CDR3 DNA sequence: TGTGCCACCAGTGACGGGACAGTCACAGATACGCAGTATTTT. The chain employs TRBV24-1 and TRBJ2-3; 7 bases match TRBD1. CDR3 size: 14 residues. CDR1 and CDR2 from the germline V gene are KGHDR and SFDVKD. After removal of 4 bases from V and 2 bases from J, the junction contained 2 bases not matched to a gene.

This clonotype occurred once. V is TRBV6-1 and J is TRBJ1-5; no firm D call. Trimming removed 6 bases from V and 2 bases from J, with 14 bases in between. Germline CDR1 reads MNHNS; CDR2 reads SASEGT. This CDR3 contains 15 residues. The CDR3: CASRSKGDGNQPQHF. CDR3 nucleotides: TGTGCCAGCAGATCTAAGGGTGATGGCAATCAGCCCCAGCATTTT.

This clonotype was observed a handful of times. The chain employs TRBV5-1 and TRBJ2-2; D possibly corresponds to TRBD2 (5 bases). Trimming pared 1 base from V and 1 base from J, leaving 8 bases between. This CDR3 spans 15 amino acids. Germline V lookup: CDR1 SGHRS, CDR2 YFSETQ. CDR3 coding DNA: TGCGCCAGCAGCTTGTTTGAGGGGAACACCGGGGAGCTGTTTTTT. It encodes CASSLFEGNTGELFF.

This clonotype was counted only a few times. The chain couples TRBV3-1 to TRBJ2-7; 14 bases match TRBD2. CDR1 and CDR2 from the germline V gene are LGHDT and YNNKEL (reference sequence). Trimming at V came to 3 bases and at J to 7 bases, leaving 5 bases not matched to a gene. This CDR3 spans 15 amino acids. The CDR3: CASSQGGLAGGEQYF. The CDR3, as DNA: TGTGCCAGCAGCCAGGGAGGACTAGCGGGGGGTGAGCAGTACTTC.

This rearrangement joins TRBV4-1 to TRBJ1-4, with TRBD1 as a possible D gene (5 bases). The CDR3 is 15 amino acids. CDR1 and CDR2 from the germline V gene are MGHRA and YSYEKL. With 0 bases removed from V and 8 bases from J, the gap between germline ends came to 13 bases. DNA for the CDR3: TGCGCCAGCAGCCAAGATGGGGGTCTCAAGGAAAAACTGTTTTTT. Amino acid sequence: CASSQDGGLKEKLFF.